This T cell receptor beta chain is drawn from a study of T-cell reconstitution after alpha-beta-depleted transplantation in children. This clonotype has a count of ten or more. Preparing the TCRbeta library involved the use of unique molecular identifiers. TCRdb independently ran MiXCR on the PCR reads; one entry per CDR3 protein. Of 83,000 or so distinct CDR3 sequences in the sample, 8% to 9% were seen once. This TCR derives from a human donor who donated a stem cell graft to a child with congenital amegakaryocytic thrombocytopenia. The material was PBMCs from the stem cell graft donor, obtained from the stem cell graft.

The CDR3 nucleotides are TGTGCCAGCAGTATTGACCACTCCTACGAGCAGTACTTC. Translated: CASSIDHSYEQYF. The gene calls are TRBV12-3 or TRBV12-4 and TRBJ2-7; D remains ambiguous. Deletions cut 5 bases from V and 0 bases from J, with 8 bases between. The CDR3 length is 13 residues.